This entry lists 31 T cell receptor beta chains sequenced from one sample in a study of early T cells in non-severe SARS-CoV-2 infection. TCRdb re-called the 5' RACE reads through MiXCR, storing one row per CDR3 protein. There are some 32,000 distinct CDR3 sequences in the sample; approximately 7% occur only once, and about two fifths lies in the top ten. Source material: whole blood. Source of these receptors: an adult who was a healthcare worker with PCR-confirmed SARS-CoV-2 infection or an uninfected control (not recorded which).

In this sample, this clonotype turned up many times. V gene TRBV29-1 combines with J gene TRBJ2-4; 7 bases agree with TRBD1. Germline-derived CDR1 and CDR2 are SQVTM and ANQGSEA. This CDR3 has 13 amino acids. V shed 7 bases and J 3 bases; nucleotides not matched to a gene: 6. In DNA form, the CDR3 reads TGCAGCGGGACCGGGACAGACAAAAACATTCAGTACTTC. This sequence encodes CSGTGTDKNIQYF.

This clonotype was seen ten or more times. The chain uses TRBV11-2 and TRBJ2-7; 9 bases are shared with TRBD2. The trim removed 5 bases at V and 5 bases at J, leaving 13 bases unmatched. CDR3 length: 16 amino acids. Germline CDR1 is SGHAT and CDR2 is FQNNGV. The CDR3 reads CASSRWLGAGGNEQYF. CDR3 DNA sequence: TGTGCCAGCAGCCGATGGCTCGGAGCGGGAGGTAACGAGCAGTACTTC.

This sequence joins TRBV29-1 and TRBJ2-3; 8 bases are shared with TRBD2. The CDR3 length is 15 residues. Germline assignment: CDR1 SQVTM and CDR2 ANQGSEA. V was pared by 3 bases and J by 0 bases, with 5 bases of the junction left unmatched. The CDR3: CSVESRGGSTDTQYF. CDR3 nucleotides: TGCAGCGTTGAGTCCCGGGGGGGGAGCACAGATACGCAGTATTTT.

By share, this clonotype ranks as medium-sized. The chain couples TRBV2 to TRBJ1-5; TRBD1 might be the D (6 bases). The V end lost 6 bases, the J end lost 2 bases, and 14 bases lay between the germline ends. The CDR3 is 15 residues long. The germline gives CDR1 SNHLY, CDR2 FYNNEI. CDR3 amino acids: CASSPDRTGNQPQHF. The CDR3 DNA follows: TGTGCCAGCAGCCCTGACAGGACGGGCAATCAGCCCCAGCATTTT.

This clonotype was seen ten or more times. The chain couples TRBV30 to TRBJ2-2, with D possibly TRBD2 on 6 matching bases. The CDR3 loop spans 12 amino acids. The V end lost 2 bases, the J end lost 6 bases, and 7 bases lay between the germline ends. CDR1 is GTSNPN and CDR2 is SVGIG in the germline V gene (reference sequence). This CDR3 reads CAWSRGAGELFF. The DNA for the CDR3 is TGTGCCTGGAGTCGCGGGGCCGGGGAGCTGTTTTTT.

This clonotype was seen ten or more times. This rearrangement joins TRBV10-3 to TRBJ2-5; 13 nucleotides align to TRBD2. The V gene's germline CDR1 is ENHRY and CDR2 SYGVKD. CDR3 length: 16 residues. The J segment lost 2 bases and the V segment lost 10 bases, leaving 10 bases of the junction unmatched. The CDR3 sequence is CATHKQLAGGQETQYF. Written as DNA, the CDR3 is TGTGCCACTCACAAACAACTAGCGGGAGGGCAAGAGACCCAGTACTTC.

This clonotype has only a few counts. The rearrangement links TRBV7-9 to TRBJ2-1; TRBD2 matches at 11 bases. CDR1 and CDR2 from the germline V gene are SEHNR and FQNEAQ (reference sequence). This CDR3 has 15 amino acids. V shed 7 bases and J 5 bases; nucleotides not matched to a gene: 7. CDR3 DNA sequence: TGTGCCAGCACCTTTAGCGGGAGGGGCGACAATGAGCAGTTCTTC. Amino acid sequence: CASTFSGRGDNEQFF.

This clonotype showed up many times. This sequence joins TRBV4-3 and TRBJ1-4; no clear D. Trimming pared 1 base from V and 7 bases from J, leaving 13 bases between. CDR3 size: 15 residues. The V gene's germline CDR1 is LGHNA and CDR2 YSLEER. CDR3 region: CASSQAGYWSEKLFF. DNA of the CDR3: TGCGCCAGCAGCCAAGCTGGTTATTGGAGTGAAAAACTGTTTTTT.

This clonotype was counted many times. This chain joins TRBV20-1 and TRBJ2-5; 13 nucleotides line up with TRBD2. This CDR3 comprises 17 residues. CDR1 and CDR2 (germline): DFQATT, SNEGSKA (reference sequence). V gave up 2 bases and J gave up 5 bases; unmatched junction bases: 11. CDR3: CSARIPTSGRAGETQYF. CDR3 coding DNA: TGCAGTGCTAGAATCCCCACTAGCGGGAGGGCCGGTGAGACCCAGTACTTC.

The sample holds a few counts of this clonotype. The V gene is TRBV9, the J gene TRBJ2-1; 11 bases are shared with TRBD2. CDR1 and CDR2 from the germline V gene are SGDLS and YYNGEE. The CDR3 contains 16 residues. V shed 3 bases, J shed 5 bases, and the junction held 7 bases outside the gene matches. The CDR3 region has the DNA TGTGCCAGCAGCGCCACTAGCGGGAGTACCGACAATGAGCAGTTCTTC. It translates to CASSATSGSTDNEQFF. Filled out from reference TRBV9 and TRBJ2-1, the complete variable domain reads DSGVTQTPKHLITATGQRVTLRCSPRSGDLSVYWYQQSLDQGLQFLIQYYNGEERAKGNILERFSAQQFPDLHSELNLSSLELGDSALYFCASSATSGSTDNEQFFGPGTRLTVL.

This chain uses TRBV20-1 with TRBJ2-2; 14 positions agree with TRBD2. CDR1 is DFQATT, CDR2 SNEGSKA, per germline (reference sequence). With V trimmed by 6 bases and J by 5 bases, 5 bases remained unmatched. The CDR3 totals 15 residues. The CDR3 sequence is CSAPRLAGGTGELFF. The CDR3 nucleotides are TGCAGTGCCCCTCGACTAGCGGGAGGGACCGGGGAGCTGTTTTTT.

The table lists this clonotype with a few counts. This rearrangement joins TRBV18 to TRBJ2-5, with a tentative D call TRBD1 (5 bases). Germline V lookup: CDR1 KGHSH, CDR2 LQKENI. This CDR3 has 15 residues. V lost 3 bases and J lost 5, with 16 bases in between. CDR3 nucleotides: TGTGCCAGCTCACCTTACCCCCCACCAGGGGAGACCCAGTACTTC. It codes for CASSPYPPPGETQYF.

This chain joins TRBV6-4 and TRBJ2-3; 7 nucleotides match TRBD2. This CDR3 is built from 15 residues. Germline CDR1 reads MRHNA; CDR2 reads SNTAGT. The V gene end was trimmed by 4 bases and the J gene end by 2 bases; junction bases not matched to a gene: 6. In nucleotides, the CDR3 is TGTGCCAGCAGTGTAGAAGCGGGATACACAGATACGCAGTATTTT. Its protein is CASSVEAGYTDTQYF.

The genes are TRBV7-6 and TRBJ2-5; D uncertain. The CDR3 has 13 amino acids. Germline V gene lookup returns CDR1 SGHVS and CDR2 FNYEAQ. V was cut by 5 bases and J by 1 base, with 8 bases left in between. CDR3 sequence: CASSPLLQETQYF. CDR3 DNA sequence: TGTGCCAGCAGCCCCCTGCTCCAAGAGACCCAGTACTTC.

In its sample, this clonotype was seen many times. The gene calls are TRBV7-2 and TRBJ2-1, with no clear D. The CDR3 runs 12 residues. V lost 3 bases and J lost 11, with 11 bases in between. CDR1 and CDR2 (germline): SGHTA, FQGNSA. CDR3 sequence (DNA): TGTGCCAGCAGCTTCCTCCCCGGTCAGCAGTTCTTC. Translated, it gives CASSFLPGQQFF. Drawing the rest from reference TRBV7-2 and TRBJ2-1, the complete variable domain is GAGVSQSPSNKVTEKGKDVELRCDPISGHTALYWYRQSLGQGLEFLIYFQGNSAPDKSGLPSDRFSAERTGGSVSTLTIQRTQQEDSAVYLCASSFLPGQQFFGPGTRLTVL.

This clonotype appeared a few times. The rearrangement links TRBV7-2 to TRBJ2-7; 7 nucleotides line up with TRBD2. Germline-derived CDR1 and CDR2 are SGHTA and FQGNSA. CDR3 length: 14 residues. The ends lost 5 bases at V and 1 base at J; junction bases unmatched: 5. The CDR3 region has the DNA TGTGCCAGCAGCCGGGACTATTCTTCCTACGAGCAGTACTTC. Its translation: CASSRDYSSYEQYF.

This clonotype was observed a handful of times. The V call is TRBV28, the J call TRBJ2-4, with 7 bases matching TRBD1. The CDR3 loop spans 15 amino acids. The ends lost 6 bases at V and 6 bases at J; junction bases unmatched: 11. Germline V gene lookup returns CDR1 MDHEN and CDR2 SYDVKM. The CDR3 sequence is CASSPGQPRGNIQYF. The CDR3 DNA is TGTGCCAGCAGCCCGGGACAGCCGAGGGGAAACATTCAGTACTTC.

J is TRBJ1-6 and V is TRBV20-1; maybe TRBD1 (6 bases). The V end lost 3 bases, the J end lost 1 base, and 10 bases lay between the germline ends. CDR1 is DFQATT, CDR2 SNEGSKA, per germline (reference sequence). The CDR3 has 15 residues. The CDR3 sequence is CSAREGGSYNSPLHF. CDR3 coding DNA: TGCAGTGCTAGGGAGGGGGGATCCTATAATTCACCCCTCCACTTT.

This chain uses TRBV12-3 or TRBV12-4 with TRBJ2-7; 7 bases line up with TRBD1. V was pared by 6 bases and J by 5 bases, with 10 bases of the junction left unmatched. CDR3 length: 14 residues. CDR3 in DNA: TGTGCCAGCAGCACGAGACAGGGTGCCCACGAGCAGTACTTC. This translates into CASSTRQGAHEQYF.

This clonotype was observed a few times. The chain employs TRBV15 and TRBJ1-2; the D gene is possibly TRBD1 (6 bases). CDR1 is LNHNV, CDR2 YYDKDF, per germline (reference sequence). V was trimmed by 1 base and J by 8 bases, leaving 14 bases between them. The CDR3 consists of 14 residues. In DNA form, the CDR3 reads TGTGCCACCAGCAGAGCTCGGGGGGCTTACGGCTACACCTTC. It codes for CATSRARGAYGYTF.

The chain has TRBV19 and TRBJ2-3, with TRBD2 identical over 9 bases. V was clipped by 9 bases and J by 2 bases; unmatched bases: 6. This CDR3 is 14 amino acids long. Germline CDR1 and CDR2: LNHDA and SQIVND (reference sequence). The CDR3 protein is CASKTSGNTDTQYF. Here the CDR3 DNA reads TGTGCCAGCAAGACTAGCGGAAACACAGATACGCAGTATTTT.

This clonotype showed up many times. The chain recombines TRBV5-4 with TRBJ2-5, with TRBD1 matching over 7 bases. The CDR3 sequence is 14 residues long. The germline V gene encodes CDR1 SGHNT and CDR2 YYREEE (reference sequence). The trim removed 4 bases at V and 5 bases at J, leaving 8 bases unmatched. The CDR3, as DNA: TGTGCCAGCAGCGTCATCCAGGGGGTTGAGACCCAGTACTTC. It codes for CASSVIQGVETQYF.

This clonotype has ten or more counts. V usage is TRBV27 and J usage is TRBJ1-1; 11 nucleotides agree with TRBD1. The CDR3 runs 18 residues. From germline, CDR1 is MNHEY and CDR2 SMNVEV (reference sequence). Germline trimming cut 3 bases from V and 0 bases from J; bases unmatched to any gene: 9. Here the CDR3 DNA reads TGTGCCAGCAGTTTGGCCGGGGGACAGGGGGGAGTGAACACTGAAGCTTTCTTT. Its translation is CASSLAGGQGGVNTEAFF.

This clonotype was counted once. A much larger clone lies one base from this, so it may be a read error. The chain is built from TRBV2 and TRBJ2-2; no clear D. Germline V gives CDR1 SNHLY, CDR2 FYNNEI. CDR3 length: 14 amino acids. CDR3 sequence (DNA): TGTGCCAGCGGTAGAGAAGTGGGCACCAGGGAGCTGTTTTTT. It codes for CASGREVGTRELFF.

Many counts were recorded for this clonotype. This chain links TRBV4-3 with TRBJ2-1; D call uncertain. Germline assignment: CDR1 LGHNA and CDR2 YSLEER. This CDR3 comprises 15 residues. Trimming took 1 base from V and 1 from J, leaving 8 bases between them. The CDR3, as DNA: TGCGCCAGCAGCCAAGGGACGCCTTCCTACAATGAGCAGTTCTTC. Translation: CASSQGTPSYNEQFF.

This clonotype appeared many times. The V call is TRBV12-3 or TRBV12-4, the J call TRBJ1-5; tentative D call: TRBD1 (6 bases). The CDR3 contains 17 residues. Trimming took off 1 base at V and 7 bases at J, with 20 bases between the two ends. CDR3 in DNA: TGTGCCAGCAGTTTAGAGGGGGGGAGGAACCTAGAACAGCCCCAGCATTTT. Protein: CASSLEGGRNLEQPQHF.

This chain joins TRBV7-2 and TRBJ2-1; 12 bases align to TRBD2. J lost 4 bases, V lost 4 bases, and 2 bases had no gene match. CDR1 and CDR2 (germline): SGHTA, FQGNSA. The CDR3 is made up of 15 amino acids. As DNA, the CDR3 is TGTGCCAGCAGCTCTAGCGGGGGGGCATACAATGAGCAGTTCTTC. It translates to CASSSSGGAYNEQFF.

This clonotype was found a few times. The chain couples TRBV10-3 to TRBJ1-6; possibly TRBD1 for D (6 bases). Germline V gene sequence: CDR1 ENHRY, CDR2 SYGVKD. The CDR3 spans 13 residues. With 2 bases removed from V and 8 bases from J, the gap between germline ends came to 7 bases. CDR3 in amino acids: CAISENRDSPLHF. The CDR3 DNA sequence: TGTGCCATCAGTGAGAACAGGGATTCACCCCTCCACTTT.

This clonotype showed up many times. This rearrangement joins TRBV12-3 or TRBV12-4 to TRBJ2-3, with D possibly being TRBD1 (6 bases). The CDR3 is 15 residues long. V dropped 2 bases and J dropped 0 bases, with 9 bases sitting between them. Here the CDR3 DNA reads TGTGCCAGCAGTTTAATGAGGGGGAGCACAGATACGCAGTATTTT. Translation gives CASSLMRGSTDTQYF.

Many counts were recorded for this clonotype. The genes are TRBV12-5 and TRBJ1-1; D is ambiguous. CDR3 length: 15 residues. Trimming removed 4 bases at V and 0 bases at J, with 12 bases between. Germline CDR1 and CDR2: LGHNT and FRNRAP. CDR3 loop: CASGSPESMNTEAFF. The CDR3 nucleotides are TGTGCTAGTGGTTCGCCAGAGAGCATGAACACTGAAGCTTTCTTT.

This clonotype was counted many times. The rearrangement links TRBV30 to TRBJ1-6, with a possible D match to TRBD1 (6 bases). This CDR3 contains 15 residues. The V and J ends lost 2 bases and 5 bases respectively, with 13 bases between them. Germline CDR1 is GTSNPN and CDR2 is SVGIG (reference sequence). The CDR3 region is CAWSSGQLDNSPLHF. CDR3 nucleotides: TGTGCCTGGAGTTCAGGACAGCTTGATAATTCACCCCTCCACTTT.